Below are 22 T cell receptor beta chains sequenced from a single sample in a study of shared T cell receptors in the human thymus. Clones were read by immunoSEQ multiplex PCR, and TCRdb kept only the in-frame ones, dropping some. Counted here are 550,000 to 800,000 clones, approximately 85% occurring once; the ten biggest clones make up about 0.011%. These data also featured in a second study, about human thymus T cells.

Sequencing was performed on thymocytes. Receptors were obtained from a girl under three years old with a congenital heart defect.

With respect to this clone: Other DNA sequences from this sample encode an identical CDR3 as well. The CDR3 protein is CASSVVAGGKETQYF. As DNA, the CDR3 is TGTGCCAGCAGCGTAGTTGCGGGGGGAAAAGAGACCCAGTACTTC. The chain combines TRBV9 with TRBJ2-5; 8 positions match TRBD2. The CDR3 is 15 residues long. Unmatched junction bases numbered 4, after V lost 0 bases and J lost 3 bases. Germline CDR1 is SGDLS and CDR2 is YYNGEE.

The J gene is TRBJ2-2, the V gene TRBV4-1; TRBD2 agrees at 7 bases. CDR1 and CDR2 (germline): MGHRA, YSYEKL. This CDR3 is built from 15 residues. Trimming cost V 3 bases and J 5 bases; bases outside gene matches: 6. The CDR3 bases are TGCGCCAGCAGCCAGCAAGCGGGGCTTACCGGGGAGCTGTTTTTT. This translates into CASSQQAGLTGELFF.

The chain couples TRBV19 to TRBJ2-7, with 7 bases lining up with TRBD1. V gave up 5 bases and J gave up 5 bases; unmatched junction bases: 15. Per the germline V gene, CDR1 is LNHDA and CDR2 is SQIVND (reference sequence). CDR3 length: 16 residues. In nucleotides, the CDR3 is TGTGCCAGTAGTCCCCACCACGACAGGGAAGCGGACGAGCAGTACTTC. Translated, it gives CASSPHHDREADEQYF.

This chain uses TRBV5-4 with TRBJ2-7, with TRBD2 matching over 7 bases. The CDR3 loop spans 18 amino acids. Germline CDR1 is SGHNT and CDR2 is YYREEE (reference sequence). V shed 4 bases, J shed 2 bases, and the junction held 18 bases outside the gene matches. In nucleotides, the CDR3 is TGTGCCAGCAGCCAAGGTCGAGCCGGGACTGGGAGGGCCTACGAGCAGTACTTC. Its protein product is CASSQGRAGTGRAYEQYF.

This chain joins TRBV2 and TRBJ1-6, with D perhaps matching TRBD1 (6 bases). V was cut by 1 base and J by 14 bases, with 24 bases left in between. Germline lookup yields CDR1 SNHLY and CDR2 FYNNEI. The CDR3 sequence is 17 residues long. Here the CDR3 reads CASSEERQDQERLALHF. The CDR3 nucleotides are TGTGCCAGCAGTGAAGAGAGACAGGACCAAGAGCGGTTGGCCCTCCACTTT.

The V gene is TRBV19, the J gene TRBJ2-7, with TRBD2 matching over 11 bases. The ends lost 3 bases at V and 2 bases at J; junction bases unmatched: 3. The CDR3 runs to 15 residues. Germline V CDR1 and CDR2: LNHDA, SQIVND (reference sequence). CDR3 loop: CASSMLAGGTYEQYF. DNA for the CDR3: TGTGCCAGTAGTATGCTAGCGGGGGGTACCTACGAGCAGTACTTC.

The V and J genes are TRBV10-2 and TRBJ2-7, with D unresolved. The germline V gene has CDR1 WSHSY and CDR2 SAAADI. The CDR3 loop spans 13 amino acids. Trimming removed 6 bases at V and 5 bases at J, with 14 bases between. CDR3 in amino acids: CASREPWSDEQYF. The CDR3 DNA is TGCGCCAGCAGAGAACCGTGGAGTGACGAGCAGTACTTC.

The chain links TRBV4-2 to TRBJ1-3; D is possibly TRBD1 (5 bases). This CDR3 has 17 amino acids. V lost 2 bases and J lost 3, with 17 bases in between. Germline CDR1 LGHNA, CDR2 YNFKEQ. The CDR3 region is CASSQRGGGSRGNTIYF. The CDR3 DNA sequence: TGTGCCAGCAGCCAAAGGGGCGGGGGGAGTCGTGGAAACACCATATATTTT.

V is TRBV5-5 and J is TRBJ1-5, with 8 nucleotides matching TRBD1. The CDR3 spans 16 residues. Germline CDR1 and CDR2: SGHKS and YYEKEE (reference sequence). J was trimmed by 3 bases and V by 4 bases; bases with no gene match: 9. This CDR3 is CASSHTDRVLNQPQHF. The DNA for the CDR3 is TGTGCCAGCAGCCACACGGACAGGGTGCTCAATCAGCCCCAGCATTTT. Together with reference TRBV5-5 and TRBJ1-5, the CDR3 gives the full variable domain: DAGVTQSPTHLIKTRGQQVTLRCSPISGHKSVSWYQQVLGQGPQFIFQYYEKEERGRGNFPDRFSARQFPNYSSELNVNALLLGDSALYLCASSHTDRVLNQPQHFGDGTRLSIL.

This rearrangement joins TRBV5-1 to TRBJ2-1, with D tentatively TRBD1 (5 bases). V was pared by 4 bases and J by 9 bases, with 14 bases between. Germline V gives CDR1 SGHRS, CDR2 YFSETQ. This CDR3 has 13 residues. The CDR3 DNA follows: TGCGCCAGCAGCGAGGAACAGGATTCTGAGCAGTTCTTC. Translating gives CASSEEQDSEQFF.

The chain joins TRBV14 to TRBJ2-2; D is unclear. This CDR3 has 13 residues. V gave up 4 bases and J gave up 6 bases, with 9 bases separating them. Germline lookup yields CDR1 SGHDN and CDR2 FVKESK. CDR3 region: CASSPDRAGELFF. The CDR3 coding sequence is TGTGCCAGCAGCCCAGACCGCGCCGGGGAGCTGTTTTTT.

The chain combines TRBV5-5 with TRBJ1-1; no clear D gene. With 2 bases removed from V and 6 bases from J, the gap between germline ends came to 14 bases. The germline CDR1 and CDR2 sequences are SGHKS and YYEKEE (reference sequence). This CDR3 contains 14 residues. The CDR3 region has the DNA TGTGCCAGCAGCTTCGGGGTCCCCCCTCCTGAAGCTTTCTTT. Amino acid sequence: CASSFGVPPPEAFF.

V and J are TRBV5-1 and TRBJ2-7; a possible D gene is TRBD2 (5 bases). V was pared by 4 bases and J by 5 bases, with 13 bases between. The CDR3 is 13 residues long. The V gene's germline CDR1 is SGHRS and CDR2 YFSETQ. CDR3 loop: CASSSGTMDEQYF. The CDR3 nucleotides read TGCGCCAGCAGCAGCGGCACGATGGACGAGCAGTACTTC.

The chain uses TRBV4-1 and TRBJ1-6, with 7 bases matching TRBD1. Trimming cost V 2 bases and J 4 bases; bases outside gene matches: 5. The CDR3 is 16 residues long. The germline gives CDR1 MGHRA, CDR2 YSYEKL. CDR3 sequence: CASSQNRDRYNSPLHF. In nucleotides, the CDR3 is TGCGCCAGCAGCCAAAACCGGGACAGATATAATTCACCCCTCCACTTT.

The V call is TRBV7-4, the J call TRBJ1-2; D call uncertain. CDR1 SGHVT and CDR2 SQSDAQ come from the germline V gene. Trimming stripped 4 bases from V and 3 bases from J, with 24 bases between. This CDR3 has 18 amino acids. This CDR3 reads CASSSVPLNSGGDYGYTF. In DNA form, the CDR3 reads TGTGCCAGCAGCTCCGTCCCCCTAAACTCAGGAGGTGACTATGGCTACACCTTC.

This clone was counted only a few times. The CDR3 spells CASSSQGVHEQYF. The CDR3 bases are TGTGCCAGCAGCTCACAGGGGGTCCACGAGCAGTACTTC. V usage is TRBV7-6 and J usage is TRBJ2-7; 8 nucleotides line up with TRBD1. Germline V CDR1 and CDR2: SGHVS, FNYEAQ. The CDR3 runs to 13 residues. V shed 4 bases, J shed 5 bases, and the junction held 4 bases outside the gene matches.

This clone was detected only once. This sequence joins TRBV4-3 and TRBJ2-1, with D possibly being TRBD2 (6 bases). Between the trimmed V and J ends, which lost 0 bases and 3 bases, there was a span of 15 bases. The germline CDR1 and CDR2 sequences are LGHNA and YSLEER. The CDR3 runs 17 residues. CDR3 protein: CASSQDLEGLRYNEQFF. The CDR3 bases are TGCGCCAGCAGCCAAGATTTAGAGGGACTCCGCTACAATGAGCAGTTCTTC.

This chain uses TRBV5-1 with TRBJ1-1, with TRBD1 as a possible D gene (6 bases). Trimming shortened V by 5 bases and J by 1 base, and 12 bases separated the two germline ends. CDR3 length equals 14 residues. Germline V gene sequence: CDR1 SGHRS, CDR2 YFSETQ. The CDR3 DNA is TGCGCCAGCAGAACATGGACAGCGAACACTGAAGCTTTCTTT. It specifies CASRTWTANTEAFF.

This chain uses TRBV4-3 with TRBJ2-5; D possibly corresponds to TRBD1 (6 bases). Looked up from germline, CDR1 is LGHNA and CDR2 is YSLEER. Trimming shortened V by 0 bases and J by 3 bases, and 17 bases separated the two germline ends. The CDR3 is 17 amino acids. CDR3 loop: CASSQDGDLRGEETQYF. The CDR3 region has the DNA TGCGCCAGCAGCCAAGATGGGGACCTCAGGGGAGAAGAGACCCAGTACTTC.

The chain links TRBV7-2 to TRBJ2-5, with D possibly being TRBD1 (5 bases). CDR3 length: 14 amino acids. Between the trimmed V and J ends, which lost 5 bases and 4 bases, there was a span of 14 bases. The germline gives CDR1 SGHTA, CDR2 FQGNSA. CDR3 sequence reads: CASSKQDTRETQYF. CDR3 nucleotide sequence: TGTGCCAGCAGCAAACAGGATACTCGAGAGACCCAGTACTTC.

The chain joins TRBV27 to TRBJ2-7; no firm D call. The CDR3 contains 15 residues. Per the germline V gene, CDR1 is MNHEY and CDR2 is SMNVEV (reference sequence). V was cut by 3 bases and J by 0 bases, with 12 bases left in between. The CDR3 coding sequence is TGTGCCAGCAGTTTTTGGCCGGAGAGCTCCTACGAGCAGTACTTC. Residues: CASSFWPESSYEQYF.

This clone has a single count. The chain is built from TRBV7-9 and TRBJ1-1, with a weak D call TRBD1 (5 bases). Germline loops: CDR1 SEHNR, CDR2 FQNEAQ (reference sequence). Trimming removed 5 bases at V and 0 bases at J, with 10 bases between. This CDR3 is built from 14 residues. CDR3 nucleotides: TGTGCCAGCAGCGGCAGGGTTATGAACACTGAAGCTTTCTTT. This translates into CASSGRVMNTEAFF.